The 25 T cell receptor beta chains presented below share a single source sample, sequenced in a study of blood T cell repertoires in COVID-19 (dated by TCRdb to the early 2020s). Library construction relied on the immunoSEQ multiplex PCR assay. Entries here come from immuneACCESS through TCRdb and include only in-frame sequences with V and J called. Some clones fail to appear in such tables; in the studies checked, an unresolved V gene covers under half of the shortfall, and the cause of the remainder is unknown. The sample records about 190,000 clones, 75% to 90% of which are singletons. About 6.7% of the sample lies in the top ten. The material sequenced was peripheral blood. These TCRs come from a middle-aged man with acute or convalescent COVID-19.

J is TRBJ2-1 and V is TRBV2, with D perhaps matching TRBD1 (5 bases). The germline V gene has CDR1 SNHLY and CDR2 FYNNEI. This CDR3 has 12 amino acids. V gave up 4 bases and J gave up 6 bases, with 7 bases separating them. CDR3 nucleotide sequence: TGTGCCAGCAGTGCCAGGGTCAATGAGCAGTTCTTC. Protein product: CASSARVNEQFF.

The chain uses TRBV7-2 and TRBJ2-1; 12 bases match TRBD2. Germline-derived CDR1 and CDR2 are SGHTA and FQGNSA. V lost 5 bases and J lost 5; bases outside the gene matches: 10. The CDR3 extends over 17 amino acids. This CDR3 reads CASSLMSGLAGHNEQFF. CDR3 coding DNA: TGTGCCAGCAGCCTTATGTCCGGACTAGCGGGGCACAATGAGCAGTTCTTC. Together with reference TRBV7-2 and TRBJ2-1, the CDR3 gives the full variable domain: GAGVSQSPSNKVTEKGKDVELRCDPISGHTALYWYRQSLGQGLEFLIYFQGNSAPDKSGLPSDRFSAERTGGSVSTLTIQRTQQEDSAVYLCASSLMSGLAGHNEQFFGPGTRLTVL.

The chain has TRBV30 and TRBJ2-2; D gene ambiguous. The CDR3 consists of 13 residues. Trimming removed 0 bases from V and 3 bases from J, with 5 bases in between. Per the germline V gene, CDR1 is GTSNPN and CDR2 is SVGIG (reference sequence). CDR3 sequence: CAWSVLHTGELFF. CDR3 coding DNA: TGTGCCTGGAGTGTACTCCACACCGGGGAGCTGTTTTTT.

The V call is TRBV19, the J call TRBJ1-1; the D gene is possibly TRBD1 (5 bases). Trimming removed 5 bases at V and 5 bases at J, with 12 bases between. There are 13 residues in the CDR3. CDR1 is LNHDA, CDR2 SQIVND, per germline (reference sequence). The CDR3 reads CASSQGLGTEAFF. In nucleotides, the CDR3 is TGTGCCAGTAGTCAGGGTTTGGGAACTGAAGCTTTCTTT.

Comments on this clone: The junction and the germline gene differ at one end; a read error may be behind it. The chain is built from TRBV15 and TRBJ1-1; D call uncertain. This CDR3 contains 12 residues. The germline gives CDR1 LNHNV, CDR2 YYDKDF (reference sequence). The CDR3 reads CATSRPNSEAFF. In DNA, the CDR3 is TGTGCCACCAGCAGGCCCAACAGTGAAGCTTTCTTT. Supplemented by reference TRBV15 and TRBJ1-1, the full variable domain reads DAMVIQNPRYQVTQFGKPVTLSCSQTLNHNVMYWYQQKSSQAPKLLFHYYDKDFNNEADTPDNFQSRRPNTSFCFLDIRSPGLGDTAMYLCATSRPNSEAFFGQGTRLTVV.

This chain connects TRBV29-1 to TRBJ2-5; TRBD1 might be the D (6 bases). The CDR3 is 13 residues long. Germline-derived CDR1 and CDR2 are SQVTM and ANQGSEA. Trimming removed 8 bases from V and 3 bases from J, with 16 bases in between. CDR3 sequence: CSLKRDTEETQYF. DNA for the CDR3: TGCAGCCTCAAACGGGACACAGAAGAGACCCAGTACTTC.

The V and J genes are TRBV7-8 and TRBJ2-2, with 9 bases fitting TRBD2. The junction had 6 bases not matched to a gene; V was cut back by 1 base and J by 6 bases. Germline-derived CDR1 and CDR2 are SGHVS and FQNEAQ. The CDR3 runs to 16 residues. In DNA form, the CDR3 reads TGTGCCAGCAGCTTAGAGGAGCGGGGGGTTGCCGGGGAGCTGTTTTTT. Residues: CASSLEERGVAGELFF. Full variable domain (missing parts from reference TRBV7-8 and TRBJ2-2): GAGVSQSPRYKVAKRGQDVALRCDPISGHVSLFWYQQALGQGPEFLTYFQNEAQLDKSGLPSDRFFAERPEGSVSTLKIQRTQQEDSAVYLCASSLEERGVAGELFFGEGSRLTVL.

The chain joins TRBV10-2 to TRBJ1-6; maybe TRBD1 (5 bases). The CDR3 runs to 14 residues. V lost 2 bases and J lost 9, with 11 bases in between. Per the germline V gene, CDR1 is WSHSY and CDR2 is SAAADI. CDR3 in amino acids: CASSEGRGASPLHF. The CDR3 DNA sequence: TGCGCCAGCAGTGAGGGGAGGGGAGCTTCACCCCTCCACTTT.

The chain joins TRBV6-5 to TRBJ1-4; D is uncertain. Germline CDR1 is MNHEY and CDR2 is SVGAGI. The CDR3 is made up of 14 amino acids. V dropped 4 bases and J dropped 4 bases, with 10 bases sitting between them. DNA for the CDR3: TGTGCCAGCAGTTTCACGGGGATTAATGAAAAACTGTTTTTT. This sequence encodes CASSFTGINEKLFF.

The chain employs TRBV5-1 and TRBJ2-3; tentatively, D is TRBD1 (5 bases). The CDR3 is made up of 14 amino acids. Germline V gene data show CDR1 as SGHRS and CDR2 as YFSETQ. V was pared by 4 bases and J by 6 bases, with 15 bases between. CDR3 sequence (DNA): TGCGCCAGCAGCACGGACAACCTCCCCGATACGCAGTATTTT. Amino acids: CASSTDNLPDTQYF. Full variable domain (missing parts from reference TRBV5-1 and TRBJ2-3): KAGVTQTPRYLIKTRGQQVTLSCSPISGHRSVSWYQQTPGQGLQFLFEYFSETQRNKGNFPGRFSGRQFSNSRSEMNVSTLELGDSALYLCASSTDNLPDTQYFGPGTRLTVL.

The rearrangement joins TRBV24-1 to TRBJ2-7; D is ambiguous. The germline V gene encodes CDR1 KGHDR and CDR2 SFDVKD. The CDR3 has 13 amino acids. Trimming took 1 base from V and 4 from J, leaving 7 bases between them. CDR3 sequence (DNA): TGTGCCACCAGTGATTTACAGCCGTACGAGCAGTACTTC. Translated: CATSDLQPYEQYF.

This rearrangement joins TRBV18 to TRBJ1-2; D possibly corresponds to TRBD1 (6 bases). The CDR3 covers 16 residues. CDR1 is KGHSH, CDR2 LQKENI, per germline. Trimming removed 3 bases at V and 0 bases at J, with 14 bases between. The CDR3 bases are TGTGCCAGCTCACCGGAGCCAGGGGTGGCTAACTATGGCTACACCTTC. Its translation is CASSPEPGVANYGYTF.

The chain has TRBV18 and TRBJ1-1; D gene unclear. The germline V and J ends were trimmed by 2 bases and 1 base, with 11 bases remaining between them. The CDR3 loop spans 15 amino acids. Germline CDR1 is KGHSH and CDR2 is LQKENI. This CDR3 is CASSPTVSANTEAFF. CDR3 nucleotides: TGTGCCAGCTCACCAACAGTTTCTGCGAACACTGAAGCTTTCTTT.

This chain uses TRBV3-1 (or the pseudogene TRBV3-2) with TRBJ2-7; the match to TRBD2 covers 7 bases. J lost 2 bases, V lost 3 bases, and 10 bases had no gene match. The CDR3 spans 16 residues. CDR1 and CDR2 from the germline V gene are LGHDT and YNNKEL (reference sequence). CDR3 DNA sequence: TGTGCCAGCAGCCAGGGGGACTACCGATCTACCTACGAGCAGTACTTC. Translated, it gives CASSQGDYRSTYEQYF.

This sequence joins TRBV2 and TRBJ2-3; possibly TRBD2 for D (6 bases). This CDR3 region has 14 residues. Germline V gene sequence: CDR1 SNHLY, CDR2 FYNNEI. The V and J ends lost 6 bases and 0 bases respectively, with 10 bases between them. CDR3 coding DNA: TGTGCCAGCAGCCGCGGGACTAGCACAGATACGCAGTATTTT. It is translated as CASSRGTSTDTQYF.

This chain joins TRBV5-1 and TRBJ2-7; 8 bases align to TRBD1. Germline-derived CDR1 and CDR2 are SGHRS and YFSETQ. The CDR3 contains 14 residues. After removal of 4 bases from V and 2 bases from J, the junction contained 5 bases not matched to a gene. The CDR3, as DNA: TGCGCCAGCAGCGGTCAGGGGGCGGCCTACGAGCAGTACTTC. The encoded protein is CASSGQGAAYEQYF.

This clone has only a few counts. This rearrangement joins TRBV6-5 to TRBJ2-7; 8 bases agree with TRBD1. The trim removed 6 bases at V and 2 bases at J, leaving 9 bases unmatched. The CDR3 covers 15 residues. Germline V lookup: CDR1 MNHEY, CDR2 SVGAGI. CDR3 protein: CASSPRTGLTYEQYF. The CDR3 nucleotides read TGTGCCAGCAGCCCCCGGACAGGGTTAACCTACGAGCAGTACTTC.

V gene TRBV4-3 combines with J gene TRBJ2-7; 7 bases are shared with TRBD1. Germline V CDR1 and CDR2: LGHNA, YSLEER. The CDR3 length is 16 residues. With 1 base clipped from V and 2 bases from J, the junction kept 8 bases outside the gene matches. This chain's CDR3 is CASSQGLEDRPYEQYF. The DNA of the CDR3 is TGCGCCAGCAGCCAAGGGCTAGAGGACAGGCCCTACGAGCAGTACTTC.

The chain's CDR3 is CASKPQGLAGARRNNEQFF. The CDR3 DNA sequence: TGTGCCAGCAAGCCACAGGGACTAGCGGGGGCAAGACGCAACAATGAGCAGTTCTTC. This sequence joins TRBV5-4 and TRBJ2-1; 14 bases match TRBD2. Germline CDR1 SGHNT, CDR2 YYREEE (reference sequence). V was pared by 6 bases and J by 5 bases, with 16 bases of the junction left unmatched. The CDR3 contains 19 residues.

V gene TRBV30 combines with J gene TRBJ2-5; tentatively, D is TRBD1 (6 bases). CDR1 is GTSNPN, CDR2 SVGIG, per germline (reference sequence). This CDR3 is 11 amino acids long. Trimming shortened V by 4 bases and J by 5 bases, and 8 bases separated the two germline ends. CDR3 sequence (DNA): TGTGCCTGGACAACAGGGGAGACCCAGTACTTC. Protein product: CAWTTGETQYF.

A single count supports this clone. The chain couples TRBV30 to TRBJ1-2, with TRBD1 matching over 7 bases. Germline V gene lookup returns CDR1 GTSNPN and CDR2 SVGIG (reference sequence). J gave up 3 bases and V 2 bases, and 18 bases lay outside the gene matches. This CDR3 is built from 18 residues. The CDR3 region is CAWSPTGFLSLIHYGYTF. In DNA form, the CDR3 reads TGTGCCTGGAGTCCGACAGGGTTCCTATCCCTAATTCACTATGGCTACACCTTC.

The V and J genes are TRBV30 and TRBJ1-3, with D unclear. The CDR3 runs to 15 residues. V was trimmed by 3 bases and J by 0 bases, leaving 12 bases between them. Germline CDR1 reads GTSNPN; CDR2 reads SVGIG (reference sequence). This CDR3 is CAWSLSVHSGNTIYF. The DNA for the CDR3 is TGTGCCTGGAGCTTGTCCGTACACTCTGGAAACACCATATATTTT.

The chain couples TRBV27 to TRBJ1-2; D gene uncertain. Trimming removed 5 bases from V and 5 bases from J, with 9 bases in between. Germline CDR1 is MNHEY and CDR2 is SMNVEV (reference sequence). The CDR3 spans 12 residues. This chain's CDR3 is CASSPGGYGYTF. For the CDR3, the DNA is TGTGCCAGCAGTCCAGGAGGTTATGGCTACACCTTC.

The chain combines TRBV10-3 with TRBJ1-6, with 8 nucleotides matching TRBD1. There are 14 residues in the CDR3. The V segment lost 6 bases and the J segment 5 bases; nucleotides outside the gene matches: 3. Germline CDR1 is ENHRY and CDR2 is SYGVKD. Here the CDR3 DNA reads TGTGCCATCAGGGGGACAGGAGATAATTCACCCCTCCACTTT. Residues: CAIRGTGDNSPLHF.

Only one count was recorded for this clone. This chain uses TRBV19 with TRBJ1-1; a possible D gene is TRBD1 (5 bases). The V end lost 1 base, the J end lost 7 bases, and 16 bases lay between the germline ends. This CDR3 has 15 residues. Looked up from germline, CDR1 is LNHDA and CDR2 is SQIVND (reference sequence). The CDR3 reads CASSIGGANFGEAFF. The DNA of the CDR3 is TGTGCCAGTAGTATAGGGGGCGCAAATTTTGGTGAAGCTTTCTTT.